Each of the 26 T cell receptor beta chains below was sequenced from the same sample in a study of breast tumors, draining lymph nodes, adjacent tissues. Breast cancer patients provided tissue from their axillary draining lymph nodes. TCRdb re-analysed the multiplex PCR reads in MiXCR, keeping a single row per CDR3 protein. Of about 140,000 distinct CDR3 sequences listed, about 33% are singletons. Material: axillary lymph node tissue. The receptors were gathered from a female donor with breast cancer. Some clones in this sample may be carry-over from other donors' samples.

This chain links TRBV10-3 with TRBJ1-1; D gene unclear. The CDR3 runs 13 residues. The germline V gene encodes CDR1 ENHRY and CDR2 SYGVKD. Trimming stripped 4 bases from V and 1 base from J, with 7 bases between. The CDR3 DNA reads as TGTGCCATCAGTGTCCGGGAGAACACTGAAGCTTTCTTT. Translating it yields CAISVRENTEAFF.

To note about this clonotype: A single base separates this from a much larger clone, so it may be a read error. The V call is TRBV20-1, the J call TRBJ1-6; D is unclear. The CDR3 spans 15 residues. Germline V gene sequence: CDR1 DFQATT, CDR2 SNEGSKA (reference sequence). The CDR3 sequence: CSAPNDLSYTSPLHF. The CDR3 nucleotides are TGCAGTGCTCCAAATGACCTCTCCTATACTTCACCCCTCCACTTT.

Here the CDR3 DNA reads TGTGCCAGCAGCTTCCGGGACAGGGCACACCAAGAGACCCAGTACTTC. The encoded protein is CASSFRDRAHQETQYF. V gene TRBV11-1 combines with J gene TRBJ2-5, with 9 bases that match TRBD1. Germline V gene sequence: CDR1 SGHAT, CDR2 FQDESV (reference sequence). The CDR3 spans 16 residues. V shed 3 bases and J 0 bases; nucleotides not matched to a gene: 5.

The chain carries TRBV20-1 and TRBJ2-7; D gene uncertain. Trimming stripped 5 bases from V and 3 bases from J, with 17 bases between. The CDR3 is 14 residues long. Germline CDR1 DFQATT, CDR2 SNEGSKA (reference sequence). DNA of the CDR3: TGCAGTGCTCCCCCTAGTAGGCTCCACTACGAGCAGTACTTC. The encoded protein is CSAPPSRLHYEQYF.

This clonotype was detected many times. The genes are TRBV4-2 and TRBJ1-6; D not resolved. This CDR3 comprises 15 residues. V was clipped by 1 base and J by 4 bases, with 8 bases between them. CDR1 is LGHNA, CDR2 YNFKEQ, per germline. The CDR3 loop is CASSQGTEYNSPLHF. The CDR3 DNA reads TGTGCCAGCAGCCAAGGGACGGAATATAATTCACCCCTCCACTTT.

A few counts support this clonotype. Given a much more abundant clone one base away, this may be a read error. Here the CDR3 reads CSARVSQGDSYGYTF. CDR3 sequence (DNA): TGCAGTGCTAGAGTCTCTCAGGGCGACTCCTATGGCTACACCTTC. The rearrangement uses TRBV20-1 and TRBJ1-2, with D perhaps matching TRBD1 (5 bases). The CDR3 runs 15 residues. CDR1 DFQATT and CDR2 SNEGSKA come from the germline V gene (reference sequence). V gave up 1 base and J gave up 4 bases, with 16 bases separating them.

This clonotype has a count of ten or more. This chain links TRBV6-2 or TRBV6-3 with TRBJ1-4; D is uncertain. Germline V gene lookup returns CDR1 MNHEY and CDR2 SVGEGT. This CDR3 contains 13 residues. V lost 5 bases and J lost 7, with 11 bases in between. The CDR3 region is CASSDGWSEKLFF. CDR3 nucleotide sequence: TGTGCCAGCAGTGACGGTTGGAGTGAAAAACTGTTTTTT.

This clonotype has at least ten counts. The V and J genes are TRBV7-2 and TRBJ2-1; maybe TRBD1 (6 bases). V was trimmed by 1 base and J by 1 base, leaving 8 bases between them. Germline lookup yields CDR1 SGHTA and CDR2 FQGNSA. The CDR3 loop spans 15 amino acids. DNA for the CDR3: TGTGCCAGCAGCTTAGTGGGACAATCCTACAATGAGCAGTTCTTC. This gives the protein CASSLVGQSYNEQFF.

This clonotype has at least ten counts. V usage is TRBV2 and J usage is TRBJ2-5; D gene ambiguous. Germline CDR1 reads SNHLY; CDR2 reads FYNNEI. The CDR3 has 14 amino acids. The germline V and J ends were trimmed by 3 bases and 3 bases, with 11 bases remaining between them. The CDR3 DNA reads as TGTGCCAGCAGTGACGAGAACAGAGAAGAGACCCAGTACTTC. Translating gives CASSDENREETQYF.

This clonotype was picked up many times. This chain joins TRBV6-4 and TRBJ2-3, with no clear D. CDR3 length equals 13 residues. Trimming pared 6 bases from V and 0 bases from J, leaving 7 bases between. Germline V gene lookup returns CDR1 MRHNA and CDR2 SNTAGT. The CDR3 here is CASSVDSTDTQYF. The CDR3 DNA sequence: TGTGCCAGCAGCGTAGACAGCACAGATACGCAGTATTTT.

This clonotype was recorded many times. The CDR3 DNA reads TGCAGTGCTGGGACTAACTATGGCTACACCTTC. Residues: CSAGTNYGYTF. V is TRBV20-1 and J is TRBJ1-2; D is uncertain. Per germline, CDR1 DFQATT and CDR2 SNEGSKA (reference sequence). CDR3 length: 11 residues. Trimming shortened V by 5 bases and J by 0 bases, and 4 bases separated the two germline ends.

This clonotype was counted ten times or more. This chain joins TRBV7-2 and TRBJ2-1, with TRBD1 matching 8 bases. J was trimmed by 0 bases and V by 5 bases; bases with no gene match: 9. Germline assignment: CDR1 SGHTA and CDR2 FQGNSA. The CDR3 consists of 17 residues. The CDR3 spells CASSPFGQGSSYNEQFF. Written as DNA, the CDR3 is TGTGCCAGCAGCCCATTCGGACAGGGAAGCTCCTACAATGAGCAGTTCTTC.

Comment on this clonotype: One junction end does not reproduce the germline sequence, and a read error may be involved. V and J are TRBV5-1 and TRBJ2-2; possibly TRBD1 or TRBD2 for D (5 bases each). The CDR3 sequence is 15 residues long. Germline V gives CDR1 SGHRS, CDR2 YFSETQ. The DNA of the CDR3 is TGCGCCAGCGGCTTCGAGGGGACGGGCACCGGGGAGCTGTTTTTT. Translation: CASGFEGTGTGELFF. Full variable domain (rest looked up from reference TRBV5-1 and TRBJ2-2): KAGVTQTPRYLIKTRGQQVTLSCSPISGHRSVSWYQQTPGQGLQFLFEYFSETQRNKGNFPGRFSGRQFSNSRSEMNVSTLELGDSALYLCASGFEGTGTGELFFGEGSRLTVL.

This rearrangement joins TRBV13 to TRBJ2-2; possibly TRBD1 for D (5 bases). The CDR3 is 16 residues long. Germline assignment: CDR1 PRHDT and CDR2 FYEKMQ (reference sequence). Trimming cost V 2 bases and J 6 bases, with 16 bases left between them. Here the CDR3 DNA reads TGTGCCAGCAGCTTACCGGCAGGGAAAAGGCCCGGGGAGCTGTTTTTT. Its protein product is CASSLPAGKRPGELFF.

This clonotype was counted ten times or more. This sequence joins TRBV18 and TRBJ2-1; D gene unclear. Between the trimmed V and J ends, which lost 6 bases and 9 bases, there was a span of 15 bases. The length of the CDR3 is 13 residues. The germline gives CDR1 KGHSH, CDR2 LQKENI. CDR3 DNA: TGTGCCAGCTCTCGTGAACGAGCCACTGAGCAGTTCTTC. It translates to CASSRERATEQFF.

A remark on this clonotype: Because the CDR3 is missing its conserved closing phenylalanine or tryptophan, this is likely a read error. The DNA is left out, because the CDR3 cannot be placed on it with certainty; the CDR3 is given as TCRdb lists it. The rearrangement links TRBV9 to TRBJ1-4; TRBD1 is the table's D call, not checked against the DNA. The CDR3 comprises 20 residues, both ends counted. Germline CDR1 SGDLS, CDR2 YYNGEE. CDR3 in amino acids: CASSTPPGTDNEQFFGWCAA.

The rearrangement uses TRBV18 and TRBJ2-3; D might be TRBD2 (5 bases). This CDR3 contains 13 residues. Per the germline V gene, CDR1 is KGHSH and CDR2 is LQKENI. V lost 6 bases and J lost 6, with 13 bases in between. The CDR3 coding sequence is TGTGCCAGCTCGCGTAGCGAGGCGGATACGCAGTATTTT. This gives the protein CASSRSEADTQYF.

This clonotype came up many times. The CDR3 DNA follows: TGCGCCAGCAGCTTGGCCCGTAATGAGCAGTTCTTC. As protein: CASSLARNEQFF. The chain carries TRBV5-1 and TRBJ2-1; D is unclear. The V end lost 0 bases, the J end lost 7 bases, and 5 bases lay between the germline ends. The CDR3 runs to 12 residues. Germline CDR1 is SGHRS and CDR2 is YFSETQ. Based on the CDR3 plus reference TRBV5-1 and TRBJ2-1, the full variable domain is KAGVTQTPRYLIKTRGQQVTLSCSPISGHRSVSWYQQTPGQGLQFLFEYFSETQRNKGNFPGRFSGRQFSNSRSEMNVSTLELGDSALYLCASSLARNEQFFGPGTRLTVL.

This clonotype was recorded many times. J is TRBJ2-3 and V is TRBV12-3 or TRBV12-4, with D possibly matching TRBD1 (5 bases). The CDR3 contains 12 residues. V lost 6 bases to trimming and J lost 8 bases, with 12 bases between them. DNA for the CDR3: TGTGCCAGCAGCCAGGGTATCGGTACGCAGTATTTT. Translated: CASSQGIGTQYF.

This clonotype has at least ten counts. CDR3 bases: TGTGCCACCACCCCGGGACTAGCGGGCCGCAAGTGTCCCCAGAAATACGAGCAGTACGTC. It specifies CATTPGLAGRKCPQKYEQYV. The gene calls are TRBV15 and TRBJ2-7, with TRBD2 matching 12 bases. The V gene's germline CDR1 is LNHNV and CDR2 YYDKDF (reference sequence). This CDR3 comprises 20 residues. J gave up 4 bases and V 7 bases, and 23 bases lay outside the gene matches.

The rearrangement joins TRBV25-1 to TRBJ2-1; TRBD1 might be the D (8 bases). V was shortened by 6 bases and J by 9 bases, with 24 bases between the two germline ends. The CDR3 spans 16 residues. Germline values: CDR1 MGHDK, CDR2 SYGVNS. In DNA, the CDR3 is TGTGCCAGCAGCAAGGGGGGGGGACAGGACTTCGGTGAGCAGTTCTTC. Protein sequence: CASSKGGGQDFGEQFF. The full variable domain, in which reference TRBV25-1 and TRBJ2-1 provide the parts outside the CDR3, is EADIYQTPRYLVIGTGKKITLECSQTMGHDKMYWYQQDPGMELHLIHYSYGVNSTEKGDLSSESTVSRIRTEHFPLTLESARPSHTSQYLCASSKGGGQDFGEQFFGPGTRLTVL.

This clonotype showed up many times. The gene calls are TRBV6-6 and TRBJ2-5; 9 bases line up with TRBD2. The CDR3 runs 15 residues. With V trimmed by 8 bases and J by 2 bases, 9 bases remained unmatched. CDR1 and CDR2 from the germline V gene are MNHNY and SVGAGI (reference sequence). CDR3 nucleotides: TGTGCCAGCTCCATAGCGGGGGAAGGACAAGAGACCCAGTACTTC. It is translated as CASSIAGEGQETQYF.

This clonotype was seen many times. This sequence may be a read error, since a much larger clone differs from it by one base. The chain couples TRBV6-4 to TRBJ1-2; unclear D gene. CDR3 length equals 13 residues. From germline, CDR1 is MRHNA and CDR2 SNTAGT. Trimming removed 5 bases from V and 2 bases from J, with 9 bases in between. CDR3 amino acids: CASSHGRNYGYTF. The CDR3 nucleotides are TGTGCCAGCAGTCACGGTAGGAACTATGGCTACACCTTC.

As concerns this clonotype: Since a much larger clone is just one base distant, this may be a read error. This chain connects TRBV20-1 to TRBJ2-5, with 13 nucleotides matching TRBD2. Germline V gene data show CDR1 as DFQATT and CDR2 as SNEGSKA (reference sequence). The CDR3 is made up of 14 amino acids. The ends lost 3 bases at V and 7 bases at J; junction bases unmatched: 5. This chain's CDR3 is CSARGLAGKATQYF. The CDR3 DNA reads TGCAGTGCTAGGGGACTAGCGGGAAAAGCGACCCAGTACTTC.

To note about this clonotype: It may be a read error: a sequence one base away is much more abundant. Lacking the conserved final phenylalanine or tryptophan, this CDR3 likely reflects a read error. CDR3 in amino acids: CASSFPDRGGETQYL. In DNA, the CDR3 is TGTGCCAGCAGTTTCCCGGACAGGGGGGGAGAGACCCAGTACCTC. The chain employs TRBV12-3 or TRBV12-4 and TRBJ2-5, with 10 positions matching TRBD1. This CDR3 region has 15 residues. The V and J ends lost 3 bases and 4 bases, in that order; junction bases with no gene match: 5.

In the case of this clonotype: The final CDR3 position lacks the conserved phenylalanine or tryptophan, pointing to a likely read error. The limits of the CDR3 on the DNA are not certain, so only TCRdb's listed CDR3 is given. This chain connects TRBV20-1 to TRBJ2-2; TRBD2, as called in the table, went unchecked against the DNA. The CDR3 numbers 18 amino acids, ends counted. Germline CDR1 and CDR2: DFQATT and SNEGSKA (reference sequence). CDR3 region: CSAERAQLGLAPTGEPFL.